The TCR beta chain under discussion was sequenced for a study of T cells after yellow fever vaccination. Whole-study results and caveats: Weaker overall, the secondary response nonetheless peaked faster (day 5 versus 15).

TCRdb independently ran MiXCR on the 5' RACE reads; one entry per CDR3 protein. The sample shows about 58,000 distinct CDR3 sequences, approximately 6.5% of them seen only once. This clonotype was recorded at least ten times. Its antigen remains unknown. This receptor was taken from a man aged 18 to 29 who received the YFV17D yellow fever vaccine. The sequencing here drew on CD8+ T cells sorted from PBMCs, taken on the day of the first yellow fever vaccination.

The CDR3 spells CASSPDGVAGELFF. The CDR3 DNA follows: TGCGCCAGCAGCCCGGACGGGGTAGCCGGGGAGCTGTTTTTT. V and J are TRBV5-1 and TRBJ2-2, with a weak D call TRBD2 (5 bases). The germline gives CDR1 SGHRS, CDR2 YFSETQ. The CDR3 consists of 14 residues. V was cut by 4 bases and J by 6 bases, with 13 bases left in between.